Reported below is one T cell receptor (beta chain). Germline values: CDR1 KGHSH, CDR2 LQKENI. Trimming shortened V by 6 bases and J by 2 bases, and 14 bases separated the two germline ends. The CDR3 sequence is 15 residues long. Blood specimens came from baseline, cycle 4 day 1, and cycle 7 day 1. The data were obtained in a study of OX40 agonist ivuxolimab in advanced cancers. Study at large: Therapy given before enrollment (anti-PD-1, anti-PD-L1 or anti-CTLA-4) was allowed, and around 40% had some. The study reported partial responses in three patients: one hepatocellular carcinoma, two cutaneous melanoma.

Only in-frame clones appear in the TCRdb table, and some are missing; sequencing was by immunoSEQ multiplex PCR. The profile covers approximately 58,000 clones, with 75% to 85% appearing a single time and 1.2% taken by the ten largest. This rearrangement joins TRBV18 to TRBJ2-1, with D perhaps TRBD2 (5 bases). The sequence came from an adult with an advanced solid tumor such as melanoma, head and neck, liver or kidney cancer. The starting material was CD4+ or CD8+ T cells sorted from blood, obtained in a trial of the OX40 agonist ivuxolimab. The CDR3 DNA follows: TGTGCCAGCTCTCTGAGTACCGGGACCTACAATGAGCAGTTCTTC. Translating gives CASSLSTGTYNEQFF.